This T cell receptor (beta chain) was sequenced in a study of blood T cell repertoires in COVID-19. Study-level background: COVID-19 samples from acute and convalescent phases originated in the United States, Italy and Spain. In each case, the material was cDNA or gDNA derived from T cells, B-cell-depleted T cells, or PBMCs.

Authors' data handling: Reference gene primer amplification in the assay estimated nucleated cell counts. Produced via immunoSEQ multiplex PCR; TCRdb's table is partial and in-frame only. V, J and clone size reflect that table, while D and trimming were determined from the DNA. The table records 150,000 to 200,000 clones, about 81% of them present only once. This CDR3 has 14 amino acids. The V end was cut by 3 bases, the J end by 1 base, with 11 bases between. Germline V lookup: CDR1 DFQATT, CDR2 SNEGSKA (reference sequence). The clonotype was recovered from a man in his 60s with active or convalescent COVID-19. The chain is built from TRBV20-1 and TRBJ2-3; tentative D call: TRBD1 (5 bases). Sequencing input: peripheral blood. The CDR3 bases are TGCAGTGCTAGTAGGGGTACGGGCACAGATACGCAGTATTTT. Protein sequence: CSASRGTGTDTQYF.